This T cell receptor beta chain emerged from a study of T cell responses to AZD1222 COVID-19 vaccine. Study-wide results and limits: Among vaccine-associated CD4 TCRs, coverage spanned spike, with dominance at 160-218 and 743-854. Donors skewed white British and female; clonal diversity was possibly underestimated. Repertoires were collected only later (after the peak T cell response had occurred). The study identified only five to seven AZD1222 recipients as seropositive at baseline.

V shed 0 bases and J shed 3 bases, with 9 bases lying between them. CDR3 length equals 15 residues. Germline CDR1 reads SGHDN; CDR2 reads FVKESK. Sequenced by immunoSEQ multiplex PCR; TCRdb stores in-frame clones only, minus some. The table shows 140,000 or so clones, with roughly 89% occurring only once. With regard to this clone: Its antigen is not known.

The chain has TRBV14 and TRBJ2-1; no reliable D call. The sequenced sample was peripheral blood, obtained 28 days after the second AZD1222 dose. This clonotype was sampled from an adult who received the AZD1222 COVID-19 vaccine. The CDR3 DNA sequence: TGTGCCAGCAGCCAAGATTGGGGAATCTACAATGAGCAGTTCTTC. It translates to CASSQDWGIYNEQFF.